This TCR beta chain was documented in a study of shared clonotypes between healthy human individuals. Study information: Each donor's CD8 memory used one plate, CD8 naive two, each CD4 subset three.

Naive CD8 isolation took CD45RO-negative cells positively selected for CCR7 and excluded terminally differentiated effector memory CD45RA+ cells. Using immunoSEQ multiplex PCR, the repertoire was profiled, and TCRdb retains in-frame clones only, with some absent. The sample has over 2,000,000 clones, 93% seen once. CDR1 SEHNR and CDR2 FQNEAQ come from the germline V gene (reference sequence). The CDR3 length is 14 residues. The V end was cut by 1 base, the J end by 3 bases, with 10 bases between. This chain links TRBV7-9 with TRBJ2-7; tentative D call: TRBD1 (6 bases). The clonotype was recovered from a man between 18 and 29 years old in good health. Some clones in this sample may be carry-over from other donors' samples. The sequencing sample was made of naive CD8+ T cells from PBMCs. DNA for the CDR3: TGTGCCAGCAGCTTAGTGGGACATCTCTACGAGCAGTACTTC. Encoded protein: CASSLVGHLYEQYF. The full variable domain, in which reference TRBV7-9 and TRBJ2-7 provide the parts outside the CDR3, is DTGVSQNPRHKITKRGQNVTFRCDPISEHNRLYWYRQTLGQGPEFLTYFQNEAQLEKSRLLSDRFSAERPKGSFSTLEIQRTEQGDSAMYLCASSLVGHLYEQYFGPGTRLTVT.